This T cell receptor beta chain was captured in a study of T cell responses to AZD1222 COVID-19 vaccine. Findings and limits, study-wide: Rises in breadth and depth of Spike-specific TCRs came after two AZD1222 doses.

Sequenced by immunoSEQ multiplex PCR; TCRdb stores in-frame clones only, minus some. The data contain about 270,000 clones, 90% to 95% of them singletons. Comment on this clone: What it binds is unknown.

The receptor was derived from an adult who received the AZD1222 COVID-19 vaccine. The source material was peripheral blood, sampled 28 days after the second AZD1222 dose.

CDR3 bases: TGTGCCAGCAGAGCGGGACTAGCGGGTTCAAAACCCCGGGGGGGGCAGTTCTTC. Translated, it gives CASRAGLAGSKPRGGQFF. This chain connects TRBV6-7 to TRBJ2-1, with 12 bases matching TRBD2. TRBV6-7 is identified as an open reading frame with a role that is uncertain. Trimming removed 6 bases from V and 12 bases from J; junction bases left unmatched: 21. CDR3 length equals 18 residues.